A single sample gave rise to the 19 T cell receptor beta chains below, sequenced in a study of CD8 T cells in Susac syndrome. The RNA, 0.5 to 1 ug, was put through reverse transcription using random hexamers. From the immunoSEQ multiplex PCR reads, TCRdb called clonotypes with MiXCR, one entry per CDR3 protein. The repertoire has around 300,000 distinct CDR3 sequences, approximately 89% of them found once; the top ten carry around 0.18%. Sequenced sample: CD8+ T cells from PBMCs. These receptors were taken from a human donor with multiple sclerosis.

This clonotype appeared a few times. The chain has TRBV19 and TRBJ1-1; D might be TRBD1 (5 bases). The V gene lost 6 bases and the J gene lost 5 bases, with 10 bases spanning the gap. CDR1 is LNHDA, CDR2 SQIVND, per germline (reference sequence). This CDR3 is built from 12 residues. The CDR3 sequence: CASRFGGTEAFF. The CDR3 bases are TGTGCCAGTAGGTTTGGGGGAACTGAAGCTTTCTTT. Looking up the rest from reference TRBV19 and TRBJ1-1 gives the full variable domain: DGGITQSPKYLFRKEGQNVTLSCEQNLNHDAMYWYRQDPGQGLRLIYYSQIVNDFQKGDIAEGYSVSREKKESFPLTVTSAQKNPTAFYLCASRFGGTEAFFGQGTRLTVV.

This chain uses TRBV4-2 with TRBJ1-6; D may be TRBD1 (5 bases). CDR1 LGHNA and CDR2 YNFKEQ come from the germline V gene. V shed 0 bases and J shed 6 bases, with 15 bases lying between them. The CDR3 contains 17 residues. The CDR3 DNA reads as TGTGCCAGCAGCCAAGATAAAGAGACAGCAGCTAATTCACCCCTCCACTTT. Translating it yields CASSQDKETAANSPLHF.

The rearrangement joins TRBV6-5 to TRBJ2-1; 11 positions match TRBD1. The germline CDR1 and CDR2 sequences are MNHEY and SVGAGI. The CDR3 consists of 15 residues. V gave up 2 bases and J gave up 8 bases; unmatched junction bases: 5. In nucleotides, the CDR3 is TGTGCCAGCAGTTACCGGACAGGGGGCGAATATGAGCAGTTCTTC. Its protein product is CASSYRTGGEYEQFF.

This rearrangement joins TRBV5-1 to TRBJ2-7, with D unresolved. V was cut by 3 bases and J by 8 bases, with 12 bases left in between. Germline assignment: CDR1 SGHRS and CDR2 YFSETQ. The CDR3 has 12 residues. The chain's CDR3 is CASSSSSHQQYF. The CDR3 nucleotides read TGCGCCAGCAGCTCCTCCTCCCACCAGCAGTACTTC.

The chain uses TRBV20-1 and TRBJ2-1; D not certain. Germline V gene sequence: CDR1 DFQATT, CDR2 SNEGSKA (reference sequence). CDR3 length: 14 residues. Trimming took off 6 bases at V and 3 bases at J, with 15 bases between the two ends. The CDR3 DNA is TGCAGTGCCCTCCGCTATTTAATCTACAATGAGCAGTTCTTC. Its protein product is CSALRYLIYNEQFF.

The chain carries TRBV2 and TRBJ2-7; a weak D match, TRBD2 (6 bases). This CDR3 comprises 14 residues. V shed 8 bases and J shed 7 bases, with 21 bases lying between them. The germline V gene has CDR1 SNHLY and CDR2 FYNNEI. As DNA, the CDR3 is TGTGCCAGCTTTCGGGGACTCCGGGCGTGGGAGCAGTACTTC. Its protein product is CASFRGLRAWEQYF.

The J gene is TRBJ2-3, the V gene TRBV5-1, with D unclear. Germline-derived CDR1 and CDR2 are SGHRS and YFSETQ. V dropped 2 bases and J dropped 0 bases, with 13 bases sitting between them. This CDR3 contains 16 residues. CDR3 amino acids: CASSLRVLRSTDTQYF. CDR3 coding DNA: TGCGCCAGCAGCTTACGGGTCCTACGGAGCACAGATACGCAGTATTTT.

CDR3 region: CASTPGPSGNEQYF. Written as DNA, the CDR3 is TGTGCCAGTACCCCGGGACCAAGTGGTAACGAGCAGTACTTC. V gene TRBV19 combines with J gene TRBJ2-7; possibly TRBD1 or TRBD2 for D (5 bases each). The germline CDR1 and CDR2 sequences are LNHDA and SQIVND (reference sequence). Between the trimmed V and J ends, which lost 7 bases and 5 bases, there was a span of 18 bases. The length of the CDR3 is 14 residues.

This clonotype was counted once. The genes are TRBV11-1 and TRBJ1-2; D is possibly TRBD1 (5 bases). Germline CDR1 reads SGHAT; CDR2 reads FQDESV (reference sequence). V was pared by 6 bases and J by 4 bases, with 24 bases between. This CDR3 has 17 amino acids. In DNA, the CDR3 is TGTGCCAGCAGTAACGGGAGGCGGGACCAACCGTTCTATGGCTACACCTTC. Residues: CASSNGRRDQPFYGYTF.

This chain joins TRBV18 and TRBJ2-7, with D maybe TRBD1 (5 bases). The CDR3 has 11 residues. Germline V lookup: CDR1 KGHSH, CDR2 LQKENI. Trimming took off 3 bases at V and 7 bases at J, with 7 bases between the two ends. The CDR3 DNA follows: TGTGCCAGCTCACCGGACATAGAGCAGTACTTC. This codes for CASSPDIEQYF.

As DNA, the CDR3 is TGCAGTGCTTTCGACAGGACTTACACTGAAGCTTTCTTT. Translation gives CSAFDRTYTEAFF. The rearrangement joins TRBV20-1 to TRBJ1-1; D perhaps matches TRBD1 (6 bases). CDR3 length: 13 amino acids. Germline lookup yields CDR1 DFQATT and CDR2 SNEGSKA (reference sequence). The V end was cut by 5 bases, the J end by 3 bases, with 13 bases between.

This chain links TRBV4-2 with TRBJ1-1; TRBD1 aligns across 12 bases. V lost 4 bases and J lost 3; bases outside the gene matches: 12. In germline, CDR1 is LGHNA, CDR2 YNFKEQ. CDR3 length: 18 residues. The CDR3 DNA is TGTGCCAGCAGCCTTACCGGGACAGGGGGCGTGTTGTACACTGAAGCTTTCTTT. Its translation: CASSLTGTGGVLYTEAFF.

The chain employs TRBV28 and TRBJ2-5; D ambiguous. The CDR3 contains 12 residues. The V and J ends lost 7 bases and 8 bases respectively, with 14 bases between them. Germline CDR1 reads MDHEN; CDR2 reads SYDVKM. This chain's CDR3 is CASTPPRGTQYF. The CDR3, as DNA: TGTGCCAGCACCCCCCCCCGCGGTACCCAGTACTTC.

This chain's CDR3 is CASRGGQGSGETQYF. In DNA form, the CDR3 reads TGTGCCAGCAGGGGCGGACAGGGTTCGGGGGAGACCCAGTACTTC. The chain is built from TRBV28 and TRBJ2-5; TRBD1 agrees at 8 bases. V dropped 6 bases and J dropped 5; count of bases not matched to a gene: 11. Germline CDR1 MDHEN, CDR2 SYDVKM. The CDR3 is 15 amino acids.

This clonotype was detected only once. J is TRBJ2-7 and V is TRBV5-4, with 8 bases matching TRBD2. Per the germline V gene, CDR1 is SGHNT and CDR2 is YYREEE (reference sequence). This CDR3 has 14 residues. V trimming: 4 bases; J trimming: 3 bases; junction bases outside the gene matches: 6. CDR3 sequence: CASSIGTRLYEQYF. The CDR3 region has the DNA TGTGCCAGCAGCATCGGGACTAGGCTCTACGAGCAGTACTTC.

This rearrangement joins TRBV2 to TRBJ1-4; the D is unclear. CDR3 length: 16 amino acids. CDR1 is SNHLY and CDR2 is FYNNEI in the germline V gene. V was clipped by 1 base and J by 3 bases, with 12 bases between them. The CDR3 loop reads CASSEGKRVANEKLFF. The CDR3 bases are TGTGCCAGCAGTGAAGGGAAAAGGGTGGCTAATGAAAAACTGTTTTTT.

This clonotype was detected only once. Here the CDR3 DNA reads TGTGCCAGCAGCTTGTCTGGAGCGGGGGGGCTGGCTGGTGAGCAGTTCTTC. Residues: CASSLSGAGGLAGEQFF. The V gene is TRBV7-8, the J gene TRBJ2-1; 10 nucleotides align to TRBD2. The CDR3 has 17 amino acids. Germline V lookup: CDR1 SGHVS, CDR2 FQNEAQ. The junction had 14 bases not matched to a gene; V was cut back by 3 bases and J by 9 bases. The full variable domain, with the rest looked up from reference TRBV7-8 and TRBJ2-1, is GAGVSQSPRYKVAKRGQDVALRCDPISGHVSLFWYQQALGQGPEFLTYFQNEAQLDKSGLPSDRFFAERPEGSVSTLKIQRTQQEDSAVYLCASSLSGAGGLAGEQFFGPGTRLTVL.

This clonotype was picked up a small number of times. This chain connects TRBV25-1 to TRBJ2-7; 9 bases fit TRBD1. The CDR3 is 11 amino acids. The J segment lost 3 bases and the V segment lost 10 bases, leaving 1 base of the junction unmatched. Germline loops: CDR1 MGHDK, CDR2 SYGVNS. The CDR3 loop reads CATGQGYEQYF. The CDR3, as DNA: TGTGCCACGGGACAGGGCTACGAGCAGTACTTC.

The genes are TRBV7-2 and TRBJ2-7; D is undetermined. CDR1 and CDR2 (germline): SGHTA, FQGNSA. CDR3 length: 12 amino acids. V was shortened by 9 bases and J by 2 bases, with 11 bases between the two germline ends. In DNA form, the CDR3 reads TGTGCCAGTAGCCTGTATCCCTACGAGCAGTACTTC. Amino acid sequence: CASSLYPYEQYF.